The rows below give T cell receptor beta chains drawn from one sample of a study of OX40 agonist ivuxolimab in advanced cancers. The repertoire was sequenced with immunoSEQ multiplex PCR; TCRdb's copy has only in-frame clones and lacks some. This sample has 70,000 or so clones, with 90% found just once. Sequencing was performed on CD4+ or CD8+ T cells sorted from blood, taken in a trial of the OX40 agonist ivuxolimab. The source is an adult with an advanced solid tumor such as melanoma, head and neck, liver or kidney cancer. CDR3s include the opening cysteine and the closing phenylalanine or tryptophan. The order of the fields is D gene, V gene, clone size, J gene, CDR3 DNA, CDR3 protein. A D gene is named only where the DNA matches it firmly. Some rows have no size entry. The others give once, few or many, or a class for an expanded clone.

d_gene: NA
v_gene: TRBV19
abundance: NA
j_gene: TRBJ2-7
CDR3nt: TGTGCCAGTAGTATAGCTCCCGATGGCGAGCAGTACTTC
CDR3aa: CASSIAPDGEQYF

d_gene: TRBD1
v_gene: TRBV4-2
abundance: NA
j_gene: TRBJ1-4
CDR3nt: TGTGCCAGCAGCCGTGACAGGGGAAATGAAAAACTGTTTTTT
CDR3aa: CASSRDRGNEKLFF

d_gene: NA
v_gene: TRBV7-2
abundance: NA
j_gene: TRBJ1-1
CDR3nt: TGTGCCAGCAGCTTAGAAGACGTCGGACCCGGAGCCACTGAAGCTTTCTTT
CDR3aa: CASSLEDVGPGATEAFF

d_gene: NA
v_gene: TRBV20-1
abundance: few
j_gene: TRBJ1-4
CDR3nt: TGCAGTGCCATTCGGGGTGAAAAACTGTTTTTT
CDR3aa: CSAIRGEKLFF

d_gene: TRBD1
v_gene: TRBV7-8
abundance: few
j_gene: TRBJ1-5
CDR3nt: TGTGCCAGCAGCTGGGACAGTCGCCAGCCCCAGCATTTT
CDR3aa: CASSWDSRQPQHF

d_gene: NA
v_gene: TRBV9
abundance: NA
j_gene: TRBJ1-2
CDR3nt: TGTGCCAGCAGTCTGGTCGGATATGGCTACACCTTC
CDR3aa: CASSLVGYGYTF

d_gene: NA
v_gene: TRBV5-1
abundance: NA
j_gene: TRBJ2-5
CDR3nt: TGCGCCAGCAGAGGAAAGACCCAGTACTTC
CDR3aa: CASRGKTQYF

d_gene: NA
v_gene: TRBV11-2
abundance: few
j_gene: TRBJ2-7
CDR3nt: TGTGCCAGCAGCTTGGCAGGCCTTGGCGAGCAGTACTTC
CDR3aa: CASSLAGLGEQYF

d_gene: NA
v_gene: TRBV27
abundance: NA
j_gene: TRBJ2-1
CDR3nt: TGTGCCAGCAGTTTAAGGGGGGGGGATGAGCAGTTCTTC
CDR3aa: CASSLRGGDEQFF

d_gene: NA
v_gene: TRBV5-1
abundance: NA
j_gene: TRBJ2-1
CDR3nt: TGCGCCAGCAGCTTGGTACTGACAGGAAACAATGAGCAGTTCTTC
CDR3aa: CASSLVLTGNNEQFF

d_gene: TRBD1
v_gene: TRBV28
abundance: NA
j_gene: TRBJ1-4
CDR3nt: TGTGCCAGCATGACTCAGGGGGGTGACGAAAAACTGTTTTTT
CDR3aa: CASMTQGGDEKLFF

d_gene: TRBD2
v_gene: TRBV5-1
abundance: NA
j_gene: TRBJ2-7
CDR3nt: TGCGCCAGCACCTTAGCGGGAGGGCCCTACGAGCAGTACTTC
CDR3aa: CASTLAGGPYEQYF

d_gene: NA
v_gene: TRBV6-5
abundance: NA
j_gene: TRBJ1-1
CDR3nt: TGTGCCAGCAGGGACAGACCAAACACTGAAGCTTTCTTT
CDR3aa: CASRDRPNTEAFF

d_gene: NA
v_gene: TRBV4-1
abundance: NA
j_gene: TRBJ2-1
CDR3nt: TGCGCCAGCAGCCAAGAGGGGGACTCCTACAATGAGCAGTTCTTC
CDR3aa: CASSQEGDSYNEQFF

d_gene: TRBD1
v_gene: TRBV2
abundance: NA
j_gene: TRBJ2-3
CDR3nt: TGTGCCAGCAGAGACAGGGGAAAGAGTACAGATACGCAGTATTTT
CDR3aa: CASRDRGKSTDTQYF

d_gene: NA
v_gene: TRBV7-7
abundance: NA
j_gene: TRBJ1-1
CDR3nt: TGTGCCAGCAGTGGATGGGGTGAAGCTTTCTTT
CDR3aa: CASSGWGEAFF

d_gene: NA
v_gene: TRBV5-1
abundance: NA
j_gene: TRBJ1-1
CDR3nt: TGCGCCAGCAGTCGGACTGTGAACACTGAAGCTTTCTTT
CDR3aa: CASSRTVNTEAFF

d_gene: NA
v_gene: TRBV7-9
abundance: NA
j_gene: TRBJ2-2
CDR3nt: TGTGCCAGCAGCTTGGCCACGGAGCTGTTTTTT
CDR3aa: CASSLATELFF

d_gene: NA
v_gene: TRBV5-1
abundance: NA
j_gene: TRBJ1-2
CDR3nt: TGCGCCAGCAGCTTGCAGCAGGAGGGGGGCTATGGCTACACCTTC
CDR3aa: CASSLQQEGGYGYTF

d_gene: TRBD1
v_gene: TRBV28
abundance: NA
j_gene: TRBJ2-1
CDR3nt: TGTGCCAGCAGCCCCGGGACAGGCTCCTACAATGAGCAGTTCTTC
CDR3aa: CASSPGTGSYNEQFF

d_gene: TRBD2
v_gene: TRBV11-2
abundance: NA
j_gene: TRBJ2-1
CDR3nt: TGTGCCAGCAGTAAACAGCGGGGGGGTAATGAGCAGTTCTTC
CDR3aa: CASSKQRGGNEQFF

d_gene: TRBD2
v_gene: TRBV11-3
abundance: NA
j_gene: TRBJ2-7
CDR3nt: TGTGCCAGCAGCTTACTAGCGGGAGGAGGCGAGCAGTACTTC
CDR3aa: CASSLLAGGGEQYF

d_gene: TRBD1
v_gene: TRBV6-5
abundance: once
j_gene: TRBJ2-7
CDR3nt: TGTGCCAGCAGCTCCAGGGGGCCTTACGAGCAGTACTTC
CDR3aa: CASSSRGPYEQYF

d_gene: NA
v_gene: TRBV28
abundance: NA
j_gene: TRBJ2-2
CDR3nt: TGTGCCAGCAGTTTAGGCCATGGCACGGGGGAGCTGTTTTTT
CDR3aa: CASSLGHGTGELFF

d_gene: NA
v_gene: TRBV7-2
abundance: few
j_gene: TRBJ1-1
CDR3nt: TGTGCCAGCAGCTCTCAGGAAAACACTGAAGCTTTCTTT
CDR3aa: CASSSQENTEAFF

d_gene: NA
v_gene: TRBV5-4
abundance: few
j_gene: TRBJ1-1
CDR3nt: TGTGCCAGCAGCTTGTTTCTCGCCGGGAACACTGAAGCTTTCTTT
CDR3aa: CASSLFLAGNTEAFF

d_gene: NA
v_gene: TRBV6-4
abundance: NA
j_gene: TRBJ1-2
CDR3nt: TGTGCCAGCAGTGACTCGAGCAGGAGGGGCTACACCTTC
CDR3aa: CASSDSSRRGYTF

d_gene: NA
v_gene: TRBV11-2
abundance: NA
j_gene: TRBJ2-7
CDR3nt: TGTGCCAGCAGCACGCGAGAGGGGGGGTTTGAGCAGTACTTC
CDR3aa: CASSTREGGFEQYF

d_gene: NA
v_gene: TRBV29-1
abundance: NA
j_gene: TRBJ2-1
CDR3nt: TGCAGCGCCGCTTTAGAGCATGAGCAGTTCTTC
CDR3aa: CSAALEHEQFF

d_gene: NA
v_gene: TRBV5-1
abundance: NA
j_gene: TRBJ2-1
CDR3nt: TGCGCCAGCAGCTTGGATAGCGGTACCTACAATGAGCAGTTCTTC
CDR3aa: CASSLDSGTYNEQFF

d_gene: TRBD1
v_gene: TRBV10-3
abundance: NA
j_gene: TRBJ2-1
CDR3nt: TGTGCCATCAGCGCCGGGACAGGGGGCCTTGAGCAGTTCTTC
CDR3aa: CAISAGTGGLEQFF

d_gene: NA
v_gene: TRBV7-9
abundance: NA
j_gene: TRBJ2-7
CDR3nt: TGTGCCAGCAGCCCACCGGGACACACTCTGGGGTCCGAGCAGTACTTC
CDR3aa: CASSPPGHTLGSEQYF

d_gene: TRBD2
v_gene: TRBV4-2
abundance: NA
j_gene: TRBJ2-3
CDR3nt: TGTGCCAGCAGCCAAGCCTTACTAGCGGGAGGTACCACAGATACGCAGTATTTT
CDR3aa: CASSQALLAGGTTDTQYF

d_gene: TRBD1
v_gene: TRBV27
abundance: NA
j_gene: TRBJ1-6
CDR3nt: TGTGCCAGCAGGCCGGGACAGGGGGCTTTTAATTCACCCCTCCACTTT
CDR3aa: CASRPGQGAFNSPLHF

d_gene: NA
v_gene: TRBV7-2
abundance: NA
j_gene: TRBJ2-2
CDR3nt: TGTGCCAGCAGCCCTCTCTGGAACACCGGGGAGCTGTTTTTT
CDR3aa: CASSPLWNTGELFF

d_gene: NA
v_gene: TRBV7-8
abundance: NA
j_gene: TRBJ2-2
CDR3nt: TGTGCCAGCAGCTCGGGGCCTAACACCGGGGAGCTGTTTTTT
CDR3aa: CASSSGPNTGELFF

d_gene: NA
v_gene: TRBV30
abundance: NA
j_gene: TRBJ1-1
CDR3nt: TGTGCCTGGAGTGTACAAAGGACATCCCTCTTGAACACTGAAGCTTTCTTT
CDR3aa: CAWSVQRTSLLNTEAFF

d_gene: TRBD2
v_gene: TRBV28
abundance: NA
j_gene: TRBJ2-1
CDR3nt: TGTGCCAGCCTACCCCTCAGCGGGGGGGGATATGAGCAGTTCTTC
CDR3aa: CASLPLSGGGYEQFF

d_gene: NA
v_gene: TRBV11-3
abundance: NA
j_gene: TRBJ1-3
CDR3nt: TGTGCCAGCAGCTTACCGCTTGGGGAGGGTGCTGGAAACACCATATATTTT
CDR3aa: CASSLPLGEGAGNTIYF

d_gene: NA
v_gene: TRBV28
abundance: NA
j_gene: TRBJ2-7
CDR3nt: TGTGTCAGCGGTAGCTCCTACGAGCAGTACTTC
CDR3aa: CVSGSSYEQYF

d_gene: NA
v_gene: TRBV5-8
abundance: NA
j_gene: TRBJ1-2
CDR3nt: TGTGCCAGCAGCTCGGGGCCCATCCGAGGCTACACCTTC
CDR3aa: CASSSGPIRGYTF

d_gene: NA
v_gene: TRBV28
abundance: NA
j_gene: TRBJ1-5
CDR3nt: TGTGCCAGCAGGTCCCGGTGGGGGCGGGCGACCAATCAGCCCCAGCATTTT
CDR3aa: CASRSRWGRATNQPQHF

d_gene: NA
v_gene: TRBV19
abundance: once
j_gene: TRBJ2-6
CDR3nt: TGTGCCAGTAGTATTTGGGGATCTGGGGCCAACGTCCTGACTTTC
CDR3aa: CASSIWGSGANVLTF

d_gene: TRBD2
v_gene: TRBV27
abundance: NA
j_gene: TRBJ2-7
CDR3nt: TGTGCCAGCAGTTTATTTCGGTCGGGGGAGGGAGGGCTTCGAGAGCAGTACTTC
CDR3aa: CASSLFRSGEGGLREQYF

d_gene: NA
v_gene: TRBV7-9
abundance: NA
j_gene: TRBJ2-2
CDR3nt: TGTGCCAGCAGCTTATCTTCCGCGAACACCGGGGAGCTGTTTTTT
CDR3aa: CASSLSSANTGELFF

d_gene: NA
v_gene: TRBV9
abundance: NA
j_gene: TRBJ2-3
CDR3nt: TGTGCCAGCAGCGTAGCGGCTAGCAGCACAGATACGCAGTATTTT
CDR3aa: CASSVAASSTDTQYF

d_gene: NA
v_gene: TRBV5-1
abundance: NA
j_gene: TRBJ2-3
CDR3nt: TGCGCCAGCAGCTTGGTTGCAGTAACCTCAGATACGCAGTATTTT
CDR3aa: CASSLVAVTSDTQYF

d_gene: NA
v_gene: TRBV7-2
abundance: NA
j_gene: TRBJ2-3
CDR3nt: TGTGCCAGCAGCTTAGAAGCAAGTCCCACAGATACGCAGTATTTT
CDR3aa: CASSLEASPTDTQYF

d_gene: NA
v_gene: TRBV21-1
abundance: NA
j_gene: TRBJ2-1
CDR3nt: TGTGCCAGCAGCAAAGCGAGCCACAGGGGGCCCTACAATGAGCAGTTCTTC
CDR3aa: CASSKASHRGPYNEQFF

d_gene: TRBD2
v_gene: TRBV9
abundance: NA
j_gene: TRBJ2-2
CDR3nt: TGTGCCAGCAGCTCCCGGACTAGCGGGAGGACCGGCACCGGGGAGCTGTTTTTT
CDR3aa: CASSSRTSGRTGTGELFF

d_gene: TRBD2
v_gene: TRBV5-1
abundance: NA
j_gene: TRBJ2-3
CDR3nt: TGCGCCAGCAGCCGCGGGAGGCCGGGGGGAGATACGCAGTATTTT
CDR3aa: CASSRGRPGGDTQYF

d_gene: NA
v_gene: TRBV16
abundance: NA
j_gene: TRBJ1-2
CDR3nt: TGTGCCAGCAGCATATTCGTTAGAAAGACCTATGGCTACACCTTC
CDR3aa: CASSIFVRKTYGYTF

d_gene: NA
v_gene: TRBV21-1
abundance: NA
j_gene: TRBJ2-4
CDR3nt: TGTGCTTCAAGGGGCGAGGTGGAAGCCAAAAACATTCAGTACTTC
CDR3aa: CASRGEVEAKNIQYF